This T cell receptor (beta chain) was documented in a study of T cells in Graves' hyperthyroidism and ophthalmopathy. Study background: Sampling of peripheral blood happened at initial diagnosis, prior to any treatment. Study-level points and caveats: The majority of expanded thyroid clonotypes above 0.001 also appeared in blood.

This clonotype was seen repeatedly, ten times or more. The antigen remains undetermined. Exclusions: uncontrolled infection, other autoimmune disease, pregnancy, lactation. Orbital computed tomography, thyroid ultrasound, serum thyroxine and TRAb, and clinical symptoms together informed the diagnoses. Amplified TCR beta CDR3 regions came from RNA transcripts. HTBI primers drove first-round RT-PCR of the TCR CDR3. TCRdb re-called the multiplex PCR reads with MiXCR, one entry per CDR3 protein. The repertoire holds hundreds of thousands of distinct CDR3 sequences, with around 15% as singletons. This CDR3 comprises 15 residues. CDR1 is SEHNR, CDR2 FQNEAQ, per germline (reference sequence). V was pared by 1 base and J by 2 bases, with 2 bases of the junction left unmatched.

The origin of this receptor is a woman aged 35 to 49 with Graves' ophthalmopathy. The V gene is TRBV7-9, the J gene TRBJ2-1, with 7 bases lining up with TRBD2. Sequencing used blood. The CDR3 sequence: CASSLGLAPYNEQFF. CDR3 DNA: TGTGCCAGCAGCTTAGGACTAGCCCCCTACAATGAGCAGTTCTTC.